The rows below give T cell receptor beta chains drawn from one sample of a study of T cells in Graves' hyperthyroidism and ophthalmopathy. TCRdb reprocessed the multiplex PCR reads via MiXCR and lists one record per CDR3 protein. The sample lists a few hundred thousand distinct CDR3 sequences, more than 45% occurring once. Specimen: peripheral blood or thyroid tissue (not recorded which). These TCRs come from an adult woman with Graves' disease, either hyperthyroidism or ophthalmopathy (not recorded which). CDR3s include the opening cysteine and the closing phenylalanine or tryptophan. A D gene is named only where the DNA matches it firmly. A row's size may be missing; if present it is once, few, many or a size class.

j_call v_call d_call clone_size cdr3_aa
TRBJ2-2 TRBV20-1 - - CSAPRTGELFF
TRBJ2-5 TRBV7-6 TRBD1 - CASSPEQGAFGETQYF
TRBJ2-2 TRBV9 - many CASSTPLSGTGELFF
TRBJ2-2 TRBV5-6 TRBD1 many CASSQLWTGNTGELFF
TRBJ2-7 TRBV4-1 - many CASSQGFSGAYEQYF
TRBJ2-5 TRBV7-6 TRBD2 - CASSSGLGGETQYF
TRBJ2-7 TRBV28 - - CASTLEVHSSYEQYF
TRBJ2-7 TRBV5-1 - many CASSGGSGTPSYEQYF
TRBJ1-5 TRBV20-1 - - CSAWSRQLGDQPQHF
TRBJ1-6 TRBV7-2 - - CASSLAEFKSSPLHF
TRBJ2-6 TRBV10-3 TRBD1 few CAISDWTGGLGANVLTF
TRBJ2-7 TRBV19 - - CASSIRVGIYEQYF